This T cell receptor (beta chain) was documented in a study of T cell responses to AZD1222 COVID-19 vaccine. Profiling relied on immunoSEQ multiplex PCR, and the TCRdb table lists in-frame clones only, not all of them. This repertoire shows around 200,000 clones, over 85% found once; its top ten account for about 3.9%. Study-wide results and caveats: Two AZD1222 administrations were followed by greater Spike-specific TCR breadth and depth.

As to this clone: The antigen is undetermined.

V was clipped by 3 bases and J by 1 base; unmatched bases: 11. Germline V gene lookup returns CDR1 LGHNA and CDR2 YNFKEQ. The CDR3 sequence is 19 residues long. The source was peripheral blood, collected on day 0 of AZD1222 vaccination. The chain carries TRBV4-2 and TRBJ2-1; 11 bases line up with TRBD2. This clonotype originated in an adult in good health. CDR3 in amino acids: CASSQVLLAGVGSYNEQFF. The CDR3 DNA is TGTGCCAGCAGCCAGGTCCTACTAGCGGGAGTGGGATCCTACAATGAGCAGTTCTTC.